This is a list of T cell receptor beta chains from one sample in a study of blood T cell repertoires in COVID-19. Profiled with immunoSEQ multiplex PCR; TCRdb holds only in-frame clones, not every one. The data show tens of thousands of clones, 85% to 90% seen once. Material for sequencing was peripheral blood. The source of these receptors is a human donor with active COVID-19. The donor label of this sample is uncertain. The CDR3 runs from the conserved cysteine through the conserved F or W. The order of the fields is clone size, V gene, D gene, J gene, CDR3 DNA, CDR3 protein. D genes are given only for firm matches. Clone size appears in some rows only: once, few, many, or a class for an expanded clone.

clone size: NA; V gene: TRBV5-6; D gene: NA; J gene: TRBJ1-2; CDR3 DNA: TGTGCCAGCAGCACGTCAGGAGGACGGACTCCTAACTATGGCTACACCTTC; CDR3 protein: CASSTSGGRTPNYGYTF
clone size: NA; V gene: TRBV3-1/TRBV3-2; D gene: NA; J gene: TRBJ2-1; CDR3 DNA: TGTGCCAGCAGCCAAGAACCAGGGGGGTCCTACAATGAGCAGTTCTTC; CDR3 protein: CASSQEPGGSYNEQFF
clone size: NA; V gene: TRBV6-5; D gene: NA; J gene: TRBJ1-2; CDR3 DNA: TGTGCCAGCAGTTACTCGACAGCGTCGCAGGGCTCTGGCTACACCTTC; CDR3 protein: CASSYSTASQGSGYTF
clone size: NA; V gene: TRBV2; D gene: TRBD1; J gene: TRBJ1-2; CDR3 DNA: TGTGCCAGCAGTTTAGGGACAGGGGGCAACTATGGCTACACCTTC; CDR3 protein: CASSLGTGGNYGYTF
clone size: NA; V gene: TRBV6-6; D gene: NA; J gene: TRBJ2-7; CDR3 DNA: TGTGCCAGCACCTTAGGCCGGGGCTACGAGCAGTACTTC; CDR3 protein: CASTLGRGYEQYF
clone size: NA; V gene: TRBV7-2; D gene: TRBD1; J gene: TRBJ1-2; CDR3 DNA: TGTGCCAGCAGCTTGGACAGGCACGGCTACACCTTC; CDR3 protein: CASSLDRHGYTF
clone size: NA; V gene: TRBV5-1; D gene: NA; J gene: TRBJ1-2; CDR3 DNA: TGCGCCAGCAGCTTGGGGCTCAACTATGGCTACACCTTC; CDR3 protein: CASSLGLNYGYTF
clone size: NA; V gene: TRBV7-3; D gene: NA; J gene: TRBJ2-1; CDR3 DNA: TGTGCCAGCAGCTTAATCACTAGCTTCGGGAATGAGCAGTTCTTC; CDR3 protein: CASSLITSFGNEQFF
clone size: NA; V gene: TRBV19; D gene: TRBD1; J gene: TRBJ2-5; CDR3 DNA: TGTGCCAGTAGTCCCGACAGGGGGCTCAGCCAAGAGACCCAGTACTTC; CDR3 protein: CASSPDRGLSQETQYF
clone size: NA; V gene: TRBV25-1; D gene: NA; J gene: TRBJ1-4; CDR3 DNA: TGTGCCAGCAGTGGAGGCGAGGGAGGGCGACGTGAAAAACTGTTTTTT; CDR3 protein: CASSGGEGGRREKLFF
clone size: NA; V gene: TRBV7-2; D gene: TRBD2; J gene: TRBJ2-3; CDR3 DNA: TGTGCCAGCGCGTGGCCTAGCGGGGGGGTTACAGATACGCAGTATTTT; CDR3 protein: CASAWPSGGVTDTQYF
clone size: once; V gene: TRBV4-1; D gene: TRBD1; J gene: TRBJ2-5; CDR3 DNA: TGCGCCAGCAGCCAGAGAGACAGGGACCAAGAGACCCAGTACTTC; CDR3 protein: CASSQRDRDQETQYF
clone size: NA; V gene: TRBV7-9; D gene: TRBD1; J gene: TRBJ1-1; CDR3 DNA: TGTGCCAGCAGCCGGGACAGCTTGCCAGCTTTCTTT; CDR3 protein: CASSRDSLPAFF
clone size: NA; V gene: TRBV5-6; D gene: NA; J gene: TRBJ2-3; CDR3 DNA: TGTGCCAGCAGCCCAAGTCCGGGCACAGATACGCAGTATTTT; CDR3 protein: CASSPSPGTDTQYF
clone size: NA; V gene: TRBV29-1; D gene: NA; J gene: TRBJ2-2; CDR3 DNA: TGCAGCGTCCAATTCAATAGGAACACCGGGGAGCTGTTTTTT; CDR3 protein: CSVQFNRNTGELFF
clone size: NA; V gene: TRBV18; D gene: NA; J gene: TRBJ1-2; CDR3 DNA: TGTGCCAGCTCACCGGGGGGGAATGTCCAAGTGTATGGCTACACCTTC; CDR3 protein: CASSPGGNVQVYGYTF
clone size: NA; V gene: TRBV7-3; D gene: TRBD2; J gene: TRBJ2-3; CDR3 DNA: TGTGCCAGCAGCTTAAGGCGACTGCGGGGGTCAGATACGCAGTATTTT; CDR3 protein: CASSLRRLRGSDTQYF
clone size: NA; V gene: TRBV24-1; D gene: NA; J gene: TRBJ2-3; CDR3 DNA: TGTGCCACCGCGACAGGAGATCCGACAGATACGCAGTATTTT; CDR3 protein: CATATGDPTDTQYF
clone size: NA; V gene: TRBV10-1; D gene: NA; J gene: TRBJ2-7; CDR3 DNA: TGCGCCAGCAGTGAGTCTCTGTACGAGCAGTACTTC; CDR3 protein: CASSESLYEQYF
clone size: NA; V gene: TRBV3-1/TRBV3-2; D gene: TRBD2; J gene: TRBJ2-2; CDR3 DNA: TGTGCCAGCAGCCCCACGGGACTAGCGTTAACCGGGGAGCTGTTTTTT; CDR3 protein: CASSPTGLALTGELFF
clone size: NA; V gene: TRBV29-1; D gene: TRBD2; J gene: TRBJ2-3; CDR3 DNA: TGCAGCGTTGGCAGCGGGGGGATCCGCGGCACAGATACGCAGTATTTT; CDR3 protein: CSVGSGGIRGTDTQYF
clone size: NA; V gene: TRBV5-1; D gene: NA; J gene: TRBJ2-1; CDR3 DNA: TGCGCCAGCAGCTTGATTGGGAGCTCCTACAATGAGCAGTTCTTC; CDR3 protein: CASSLIGSSYNEQFF
clone size: NA; V gene: TRBV18; D gene: NA; J gene: TRBJ1-1; CDR3 DNA: TGTGCCAGCTCACCACCGATGTGGGCAGGGAACACTGAAGCTTTCTTT; CDR3 protein: CASSPPMWAGNTEAFF
clone size: NA; V gene: TRBV4-1; D gene: NA; J gene: TRBJ1-2; CDR3 DNA: TGCGCCAGCAGCCAAGATTCGGGTACTAACTATGGCTACACCTTC; CDR3 protein: CASSQDSGTNYGYTF
clone size: NA; V gene: TRBV6-2/TRBV6-3; D gene: NA; J gene: TRBJ2-3; CDR3 DNA: TGTGCCAGCAGTTACTCGGTGGAGGGAGGAGTGACAGATACGCAGTATTTT; CDR3 protein: CASSYSVEGGVTDTQYF
clone size: NA; V gene: TRBV6-5; D gene: TRBD1; J gene: TRBJ2-7; CDR3 DNA: TGTGCCAGCAGGCGGACAGGGGGAAACTACGAGCAGTACTTC; CDR3 protein: CASRRTGGNYEQYF
clone size: NA; V gene: TRBV10-1; D gene: NA; J gene: TRBJ2-3; CDR3 DNA: TGCGCCAGCAGTGAAATTCTATCCGCCAGGATGACAGATACGCAGTATTTT; CDR3 protein: CASSEILSARMTDTQYF